What follows describes a single T cell receptor (beta chain). The antigen remains unidentified. This nonspecific control used anti-CD3/anti-CD28 bead stimulation of CD4+ T cells. Sorting of responding CD4+ T cells relied on upregulated CD40 ligand together with CD69. This sample was taken from a study of persistence of HIV-infected CD4 T cells. Study-wide results and caveats: TCR oligoclonality correlated with proviral oligoclonality in the same sorted populations.

Sequencing used immunoSEQ version 4 in survey mode. The data were produced by immunoSEQ multiplex PCR, yet TCRdb's version contains in-frame clones alone and is incomplete. The sample has tens of thousands of clones; roughly 90% are singletons. Sequencing was performed on CD4+ T cells sorted from PBMCs after roughly 20-hour stimulation, taken from a patient who received antiretroviral therapy. The receptor comes from an adult woman with HIV who was CMV-seropositive.

CDR3 coding DNA: TGTGCCACCGCCCAAGGGGATAACACTCAGCCCCAGCATTTT. It is translated as CATAQGDNTQPQHF. The chain uses TRBV27 and TRBJ1-5; D may be TRBD1 (5 bases). Per the germline V gene, CDR1 is MNHEY and CDR2 is SMNVEV (reference sequence). CDR3 size: 14 residues. Trimming removed 10 bases from V and 6 bases from J, with 19 bases in between.